This T cell receptor beta chain comes out of a study of OX40 agonist ivuxolimab in advanced cancers. Study-wide context: Ivuxolimab doses were 0.01, 0.1, 0.3, 1.5, 3 or 10 mg/kg every 2 weeks. Patients assigned to dose escalation were diagnosed with hepatocellular carcinoma, melanoma, renal cell or head and neck cancer.

Trimming removed 6 bases from V and 0 bases from J, with 12 bases in between. CDR3 length: 14 residues. The germline V gene has CDR1 SNHLY and CDR2 FYNNEI. Clones were read by immunoSEQ multiplex PCR, and TCRdb kept only the in-frame ones, dropping some. In the table there are under 150,000 clones, roughly 91% of which are singletons. Systemic immunosuppression or autoimmune disease history was grounds to exclude patients. Blood samples were obtained at baseline, cycle 4 day 1, and cycle 7 day 1. The input for sequencing was CD4+ or CD8+ T cells sorted from blood, taken in a trial of the OX40 agonist ivuxolimab. The chain uses TRBV2 and TRBJ2-7; possible D gene TRBD1, 6 bases. The TCR was taken from an adult with an advanced solid tumor such as melanoma, head and neck, liver or kidney cancer. CDR3 protein: CASRPQTGSYEQYF. CDR3 coding DNA: TGTGCCAGCAGGCCCCAGACAGGCTCCTACGAGCAGTACTTC.